This T cell receptor beta chain was captured in a study of cytomegalovirus exposure and HLA in healthy donors. V lost 1 base, J lost 6 bases, and 8 bases lay in between. This CDR3 contains 13 residues. Germline V gene lookup returns CDR1 SGHTA and CDR2 FQGNSA. Primers for the PCR totalled 60 Vbeta and 13 Jbeta. Sequencing used immunoSEQ multiplex PCR; TCRdb keeps in-frame clones, though not all of them. The repertoire table contains 120,000 to 150,000 clones. This receptor was taken from a man between 40 and 49 years old in good health and CMV-seronegative. This chain links TRBV7-2 with TRBJ2-3, with D tentatively TRBD2 (5 bases). Material: PBMCs. CDR3 nucleotide sequence: TGTGCCAGCAGCTTAGTTCAGCGGGATACGCAGTATTTT. It yields the protein CASSLVQRDTQYF.